These 18 T cell receptor beta chains came from one sample sequenced in a study of cytomegalovirus exposure and HLA in healthy donors. Both 60 Vbeta primers and 13 Jbeta primers went into the PCR. Clones were read by immunoSEQ multiplex PCR, and TCRdb kept only the in-frame ones, dropping some. The sample holds some 95,000 clones, 55% to 80% seen once. Sample: PBMCs. Every receptor here comes from a female donor in good health and CMV-seronegative.

The chain joins TRBV28 to TRBJ1-4; a weak D match, TRBD1 (5 bases). Germline V gene lookup returns CDR1 MDHEN and CDR2 SYDVKM. Trimming left V 1 base short and J 0 bases short, with 15 bases between. There are 18 residues in the CDR3. This CDR3 reads CASSLFYGQRATNEKLFF. CDR3 DNA: TGTGCCAGCAGTTTATTCTATGGACAACGGGCAACTAATGAAAAACTGTTTTTT.

The V call is TRBV29-1, the J call TRBJ1-1; tentative D call: TRBD1 (6 bases). V lost 7 bases, J lost 6 bases, and 18 bases lay in between. The CDR3 contains 13 residues. Germline assignment: CDR1 SQVTM and CDR2 ANQGSEA. This chain's CDR3 is CSAHPTEGAEAFF. CDR3 DNA sequence: TGCAGCGCCCACCCGACCGAGGGGGCTGAAGCTTTCTTT.

In this sample, this clone turned up a few times. The chain employs TRBV15 and TRBJ2-1, with 10 bases fitting TRBD1. V lost 1 base, J lost 9 bases, and 3 bases stayed unmatched. CDR3 length equals 14 residues. Germline V lookup: CDR1 LNHNV, CDR2 YYDKDF (reference sequence). CDR3 residues: CATSRGQGAGEQFF. For the CDR3, the DNA is TGTGCCACCAGCAGAGGACAGGGGGCGGGTGAGCAGTTCTTC.

This sequence joins TRBV4-1 and TRBJ1-2, with D unclear. Trimming left V 2 bases short and J 8 bases short, with 15 bases between. The CDR3 length is 14 residues. Germline V gene lookup returns CDR1 MGHRA and CDR2 YSYEKL. CDR3: CASSQPQPFYGYTF. In DNA form, the CDR3 reads TGCGCCAGCAGCCAACCACAACCGTTTTACGGCTACACCTTC.

V and J are TRBV10-2 and TRBJ1-4, with D maybe TRBD1 (6 bases). Looked up from germline, CDR1 is WSHSY and CDR2 is SAAADI. The CDR3 is 18 residues long. V was cut by 2 bases and J by 0 bases, with 16 bases left in between. The CDR3 DNA is TGCGCCAGCAGTGAGAGCCTTACAGGGAGGGCAACTAATGAAAAACTGTTTTTT. Its protein is CASSESLTGRATNEKLFF.

The chain joins TRBV28 to TRBJ2-1; 9 nucleotides line up with TRBD1. Germline V gene lookup returns CDR1 MDHEN and CDR2 SYDVKM. The junction had 1 base not matched to a gene; V was cut back by 1 base and J by 3 bases. The CDR3 totals 15 residues. The CDR3 DNA reads as TGTGCCAGCAGTTTATCGGGACAGGGCTACAATGAGCAGTTCTTC. Protein: CASSLSGQGYNEQFF. The complete variable domain, with remaining parts taken from reference TRBV28 and TRBJ2-1, reads DVKVTQSSRYLVKRTGEKVFLECVQDMDHENMFWYRQDPGLGLRLIYFSYDVKMKEKGDIPEGYSVSREKKERFSLILESASTNQTSMYLCASSLSGQGYNEQFFGPGTRLTVL.

The V and J genes are TRBV4-1 and TRBJ1-5, with TRBD1 identical over 8 bases. The CDR3 length is 16 residues. After removal of 3 bases from V and 4 bases from J, the junction contained 8 bases not matched to a gene. The germline V gene encodes CDR1 MGHRA and CDR2 YSYEKL. The CDR3 loop reads CASSQGQGASNQPQHF. DNA of the CDR3: TGCGCCAGCAGCCAGGGGCAGGGGGCCTCGAATCAGCCCCAGCATTTT.

This chain uses TRBV6-5 with TRBJ1-5; unclear D gene. With 6 bases removed from V and 0 bases from J, the gap between germline ends came to 6 bases. The CDR3 length is 13 residues. CDR1 is MNHEY and CDR2 is SVGAGI in the germline V gene. The CDR3 region has the DNA TGTGCCAGCAGCCGTTCTAGCAATCAGCCCCAGCATTTT. Protein: CASSRSSNQPQHF.

This clone was seen only a few times. The chain combines TRBV14 with TRBJ2-2, with 9 positions matching TRBD1. Germline lookup yields CDR1 SGHDN and CDR2 FVKESK. The CDR3 covers 19 residues. V trimming: 1 base; J trimming: 7 bases; junction bases outside the gene matches: 16. The CDR3, as DNA: TGTGCCAGCAGCCAAGTTACGACTTGGGACAGGGTTAGCGGCGGGGAGCTGTTTTTT. It codes for CASSQVTTWDRVSGGELFF.

The rearrangement links TRBV10-3 to TRBJ2-7; D may be TRBD1 (5 bases). The CDR3 contains 11 residues. The germline CDR1 and CDR2 sequences are ENHRY and SYGVKD. Trimming took off 4 bases at V and 4 bases at J, with 5 bases between the two ends. CDR3 amino acids: CAISGQYEQYF. In DNA form, the CDR3 reads TGTGCCATCAGTGGACAGTACGAGCAGTACTTC.

The rearrangement links TRBV9 to TRBJ1-1; D not resolved. Germline V gene lookup returns CDR1 SGDLS and CDR2 YYNGEE. Trimming took 2 bases from V and 6 from J, leaving 17 bases between them. This CDR3 region has 15 residues. This CDR3 reads CASSVSGGNGAEAFF. In DNA form, the CDR3 reads TGTGCCAGCAGCGTGTCAGGAGGGAATGGGGCTGAAGCTTTCTTT.

V gene TRBV25-1 combines with J gene TRBJ1-2, with a weak D call TRBD1 (5 bases). This CDR3 is 12 amino acids long. With 4 bases removed from V and 6 bases from J, the gap between germline ends came to 9 bases. In germline, CDR1 is MGHDK, CDR2 SYGVNS. The CDR3 nucleotides are TGTGCCAGCAGTGCCGACAGAAATGGCTACACCTTC. The encoded protein is CASSADRNGYTF.

This clone has only a few counts. The chain joins TRBV6-5 to TRBJ1-2, with 9 bases identical to TRBD1. V was clipped by 5 bases and J by 2 bases; unmatched bases: 6. Germline lookup yields CDR1 MNHEY and CDR2 SVGAGI. This CDR3 comprises 15 residues. DNA of the CDR3: TGTGCCAGCAGTAATCCGGGACAGGGCAACTATGGCTACACCTTC. Amino acid sequence: CASSNPGQGNYGYTF.

CDR3 nucleotide sequence: TGTGCCAGCAGCTCCGGGACAGGGATATACTCTGGAAACACCATATATTTT. The encoded protein is CASSSGTGIYSGNTIYF. The chain employs TRBV5-6 and TRBJ1-3; TRBD1 agrees at 9 bases. With V trimmed by 3 bases and J by 0 bases, 7 bases remained unmatched. The germline V gene encodes CDR1 SGHDT and CDR2 YYEEEE. This CDR3 has 17 residues. Supplemented by reference TRBV5-6 and TRBJ1-3, the full variable domain reads DAGVTQSPTHLIKTRGQQVTLRCSPKSGHDTVSWYQQALGQGPQFIFQYYEEEERQRGNFPDRFSGHQFPNYSSELNVNALLLGDSALYLCASSSGTGIYSGNTIYFGEGSWLTVV.

This chain uses TRBV28 with TRBJ2-6; D call uncertain. V shed 7 bases and J shed 1 base, with 17 bases lying between them. Per the germline V gene, CDR1 is MDHEN and CDR2 is SYDVKM. CDR3 length: 17 residues. CDR3 residues: CASIGVPRESGANVLTF. CDR3 nucleotide sequence: TGTGCCAGCATCGGCGTCCCTAGAGAGTCTGGGGCCAACGTCCTGACTTTC.

The chain joins TRBV29-1 to TRBJ2-1; 11 bases are shared with TRBD2. The CDR3 contains 15 residues. J was trimmed by 4 bases and V by 6 bases; bases with no gene match: 8. The germline CDR1 and CDR2 sequences are SQVTM and ANQGSEA. The chain's CDR3 is CSVEGLAANYNEQFF. The CDR3 DNA sequence: TGCAGCGTAGAGGGACTAGCGGCAAATTACAATGAGCAGTTCTTC.

This chain links TRBV5-1 with TRBJ1-1; D is perhaps TRBD1 (6 bases). Trimming cost V 4 bases and J 5 bases, with 12 bases left between them. The CDR3 consists of 13 residues. CDR1 is SGHRS and CDR2 is YFSETQ in the germline V gene. CDR3 nucleotides: TGCGCCAGCAGCCTTCAGGGGACAACTGAAGCTTTCTTT. This encodes CASSLQGTTEAFF. The complete variable domain, with remaining parts taken from reference TRBV5-1 and TRBJ1-1, reads KAGVTQTPRYLIKTRGQQVTLSCSPISGHRSVSWYQQTPGQGLQFLFEYFSETQRNKGNFPGRFSGRQFSNSRSEMNVSTLELGDSALYLCASSLQGTTEAFFGQGTRLTVV.

The chain has TRBV7-9 and TRBJ2-2, with 7 bases that match TRBD1. CDR3 size: 16 residues. V dropped 2 bases and J dropped 6; count of bases not matched to a gene: 9. Germline V gene lookup returns CDR1 SEHNR and CDR2 FQNEAQ (reference sequence). As DNA, the CDR3 is TGTGCCAGCAGCTTATTGGAACAGGGGTGGTCCGGGGAGCTGTTTTTT. Its protein is CASSLLEQGWSGELFF.